This T cell receptor beta chain was sequenced during a study of OX40 agonist ivuxolimab in advanced cancers. Study details: Every 2 weeks, patients received ivuxolimab intravenously, dosed at 0.01 to 10 mg/kg.

The length of the CDR3 is 13 residues. J gave up 7 bases and V 5 bases, and 4 bases lay outside the gene matches. Germline values: CDR1 SNHLY, CDR2 FYNNEI. Profiled with immunoSEQ multiplex PCR; TCRdb holds only in-frame clones, not every one. The sample has about 23,000 clones, about three quarters seen once. This receptor was taken from an adult with an advanced solid tumor such as melanoma, head and neck, liver or kidney cancer. The chain uses TRBV2 and TRBJ2-3, with 9 positions matching TRBD1. The specimen comprised CD4+ or CD8+ T cells sorted from blood, sampled in a trial of the OX40 agonist ivuxolimab. Written as DNA, the CDR3 is TGTGCCAGCAGTTTGACAGGGGGGCATACGCAGTATTTT. Its translation: CASSLTGGHTQYF.